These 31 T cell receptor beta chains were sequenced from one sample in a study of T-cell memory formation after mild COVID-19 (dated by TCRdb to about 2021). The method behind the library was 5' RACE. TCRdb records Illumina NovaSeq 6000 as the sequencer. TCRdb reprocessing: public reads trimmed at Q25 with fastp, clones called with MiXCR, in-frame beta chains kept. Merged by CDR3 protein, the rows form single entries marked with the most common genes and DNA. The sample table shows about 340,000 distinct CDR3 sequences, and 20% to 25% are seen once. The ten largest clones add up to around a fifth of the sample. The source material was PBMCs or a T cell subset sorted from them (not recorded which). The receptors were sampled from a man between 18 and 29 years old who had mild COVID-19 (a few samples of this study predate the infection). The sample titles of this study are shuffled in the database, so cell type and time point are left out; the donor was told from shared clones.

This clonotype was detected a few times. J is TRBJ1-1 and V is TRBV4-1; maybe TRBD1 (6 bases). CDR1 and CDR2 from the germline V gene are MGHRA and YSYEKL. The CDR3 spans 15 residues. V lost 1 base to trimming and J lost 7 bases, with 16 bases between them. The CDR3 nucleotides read TGCGCCAGCAGCCAAGGGCCCAGGGGTGTTCATGAAGCTTTCTTT. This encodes CASSQGPRGVHEAFF.

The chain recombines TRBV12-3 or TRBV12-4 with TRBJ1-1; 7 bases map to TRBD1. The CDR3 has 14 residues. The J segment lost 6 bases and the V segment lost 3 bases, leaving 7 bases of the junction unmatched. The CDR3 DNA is TGTGCCAGCAGTTTGACAGGGTTCGGATCTGAAGCTTTCTTT. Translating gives CASSLTGFGSEAFF.

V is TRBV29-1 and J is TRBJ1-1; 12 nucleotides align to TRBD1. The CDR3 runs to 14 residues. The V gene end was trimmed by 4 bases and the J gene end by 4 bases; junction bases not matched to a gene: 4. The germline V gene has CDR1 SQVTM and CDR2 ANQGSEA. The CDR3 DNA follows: TGCAGCGTTGCAGGGACAGGGGGCTTCACTGAAGCTTTCTTT. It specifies CSVAGTGGFTEAFF.

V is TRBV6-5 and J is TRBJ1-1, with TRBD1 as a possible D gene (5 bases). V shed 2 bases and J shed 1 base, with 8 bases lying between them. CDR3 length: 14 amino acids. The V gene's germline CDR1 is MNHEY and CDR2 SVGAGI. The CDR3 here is CASSYQGSNTEAFF. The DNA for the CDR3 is TGTGCCAGCAGTTACCAGGGCTCGAACACTGAAGCTTTCTTT.

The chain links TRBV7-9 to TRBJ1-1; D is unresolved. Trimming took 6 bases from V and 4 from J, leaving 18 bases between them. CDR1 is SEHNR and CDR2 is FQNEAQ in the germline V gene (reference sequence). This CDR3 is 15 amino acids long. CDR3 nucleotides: TGTGCCAGCAGAAGAGAAGTAGGTAGGGCCACTGAAGCTTTCTTT. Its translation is CASRREVGRATEAFF.

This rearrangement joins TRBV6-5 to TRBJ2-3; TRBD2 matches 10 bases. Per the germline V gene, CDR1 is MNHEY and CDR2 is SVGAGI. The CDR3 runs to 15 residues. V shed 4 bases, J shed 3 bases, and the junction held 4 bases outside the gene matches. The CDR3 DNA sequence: TGTGCCAGCAGTTTTCAGCGGGGGGGGACAGATACGCAGTATTTT. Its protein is CASSFQRGGTDTQYF.

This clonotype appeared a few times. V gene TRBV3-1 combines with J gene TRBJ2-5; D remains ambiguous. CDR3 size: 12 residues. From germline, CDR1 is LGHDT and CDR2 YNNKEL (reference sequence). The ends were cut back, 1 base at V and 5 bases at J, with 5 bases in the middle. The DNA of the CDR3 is TGTGCCAGCAGCCAAGCTGTGGAGACCCAGTACTTC. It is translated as CASSQAVETQYF.

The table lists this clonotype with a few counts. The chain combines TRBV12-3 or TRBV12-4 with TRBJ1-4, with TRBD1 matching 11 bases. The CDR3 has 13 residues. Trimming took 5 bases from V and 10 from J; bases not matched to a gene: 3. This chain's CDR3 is CASSPDRGRKLFF. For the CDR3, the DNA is TGTGCCAGCAGTCCGGACAGGGGGCGAAAACTGTTTTTT.

In DNA form, the CDR3 reads TGTGCCAGCAGTCAAGCCGACAGGGCTAAAAACATTCAGTACTTC. Protein sequence: CASSQADRAKNIQYF. The chain has TRBV28 and TRBJ2-4; 7 nucleotides line up with TRBD1. V gave up 5 bases and J gave up 4 bases; unmatched junction bases: 8. CDR1 and CDR2 from the germline V gene are MDHEN and SYDVKM. The CDR3 length is 15 residues.

DNA for the CDR3: TGTGCCAGCAGCTTAGAAAACCGCCGGGGATATGGCTACACCTTC. Amino acid sequence: CASSLENRRGYGYTF. This chain links TRBV11-2 with TRBJ1-2; no clear D gene. Germline-derived CDR1 and CDR2 are SGHAT and FQNNGV. The CDR3 loop spans 15 amino acids. Trimming took 0 bases from V and 5 from J, leaving 13 bases between them.

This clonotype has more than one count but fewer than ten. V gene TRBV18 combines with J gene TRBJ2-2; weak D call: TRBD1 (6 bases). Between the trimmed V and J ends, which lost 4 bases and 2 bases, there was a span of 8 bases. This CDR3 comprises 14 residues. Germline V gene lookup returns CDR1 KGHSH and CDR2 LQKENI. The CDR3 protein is CASSRQDNTGELFF. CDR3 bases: TGTGCCAGCTCACGACAGGATAACACCGGGGAGCTGTTTTTT.

This CDR3 is CASSQSTPQGAGYGYTF. As DNA, the CDR3 is TGCGCCAGCAGCCAGTCCACTCCTCAGGGGGCTGGGTATGGCTACACCTTC. The chain is built from TRBV4-1 and TRBJ1-2; TRBD1 matches 8 bases. From germline, CDR1 is MGHRA and CDR2 YSYEKL. Trimming took 3 bases from V and 5 from J; bases not matched to a gene: 14. This CDR3 has 17 amino acids.

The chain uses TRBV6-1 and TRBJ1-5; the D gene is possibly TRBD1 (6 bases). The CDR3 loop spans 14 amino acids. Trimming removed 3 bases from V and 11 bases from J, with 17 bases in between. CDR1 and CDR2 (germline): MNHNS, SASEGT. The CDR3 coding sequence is TGTGCCAGCAGTGAGCGGGACACCCGTTCGGCCCAGCATTTT. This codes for CASSERDTRSAQHF.

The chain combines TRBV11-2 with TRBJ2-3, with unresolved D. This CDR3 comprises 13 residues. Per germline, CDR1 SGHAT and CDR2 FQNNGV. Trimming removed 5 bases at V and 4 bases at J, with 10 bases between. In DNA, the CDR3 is TGTGCCAGCAGCGCATGTGGCGCAGATACGCAGTATTTT. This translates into CASSACGADTQYF.

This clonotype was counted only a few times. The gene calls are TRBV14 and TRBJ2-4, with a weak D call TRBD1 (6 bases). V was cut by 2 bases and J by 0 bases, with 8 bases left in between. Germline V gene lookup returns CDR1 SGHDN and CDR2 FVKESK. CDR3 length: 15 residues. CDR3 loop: CASSQLQGAKNIQYF. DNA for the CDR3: TGTGCCAGCAGCCAACTACAGGGAGCCAAAAACATTCAGTACTTC. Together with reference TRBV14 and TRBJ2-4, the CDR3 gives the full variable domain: EAGVTQFPSHSVIEKGQTVTLRCDPISGHDNLYWYRRVMGKEIKFLLHFVKESKQDESGMPNNRFLAERTGGTYSTLKVQPAELEDSGVYFCASSQLQGAKNIQYFGAGTRLSVL.

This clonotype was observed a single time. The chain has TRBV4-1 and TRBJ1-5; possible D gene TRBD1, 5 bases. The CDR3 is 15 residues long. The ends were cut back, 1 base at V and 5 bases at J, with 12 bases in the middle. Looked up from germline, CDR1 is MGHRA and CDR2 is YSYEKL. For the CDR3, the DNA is TGCGCCAGCAGCCAAGCGGGCGCAGGGCATCAGCCCCAGCATTTT. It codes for CASSQAGAGHQPQHF.

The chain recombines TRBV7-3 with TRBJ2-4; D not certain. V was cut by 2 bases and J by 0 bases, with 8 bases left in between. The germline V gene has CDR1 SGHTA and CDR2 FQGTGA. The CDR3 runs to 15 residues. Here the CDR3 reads CASSLGQTAKNIQYF. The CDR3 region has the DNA TGTGCCAGCAGCTTAGGGCAGACAGCCAAAAACATTCAGTACTTC.

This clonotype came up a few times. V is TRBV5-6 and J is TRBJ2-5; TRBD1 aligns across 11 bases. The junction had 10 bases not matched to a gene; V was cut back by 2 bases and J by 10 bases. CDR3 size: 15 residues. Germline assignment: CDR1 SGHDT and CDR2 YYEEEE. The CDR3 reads CASSFLGTGGEGQYF. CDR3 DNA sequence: TGTGCCAGCAGCTTTTTAGGGACAGGGGGGGAGGGCCAGTACTTC.

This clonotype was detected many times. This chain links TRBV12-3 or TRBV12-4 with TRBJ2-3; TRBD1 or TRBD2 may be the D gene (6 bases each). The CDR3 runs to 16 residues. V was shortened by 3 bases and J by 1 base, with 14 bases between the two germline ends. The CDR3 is CASSFSGGAGTDTQYF. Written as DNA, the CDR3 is TGTGCCAGCAGTTTCTCCGGGGGCGCTGGCACAGATACGCAGTATTTT.

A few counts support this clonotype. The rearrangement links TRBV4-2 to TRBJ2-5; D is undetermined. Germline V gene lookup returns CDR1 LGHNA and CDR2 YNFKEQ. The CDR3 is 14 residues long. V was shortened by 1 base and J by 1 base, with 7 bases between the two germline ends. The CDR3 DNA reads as TGTGCCAGCAGCCAAGCGACGGTCCAAGAGACCCAGTACTTC. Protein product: CASSQATVQETQYF.

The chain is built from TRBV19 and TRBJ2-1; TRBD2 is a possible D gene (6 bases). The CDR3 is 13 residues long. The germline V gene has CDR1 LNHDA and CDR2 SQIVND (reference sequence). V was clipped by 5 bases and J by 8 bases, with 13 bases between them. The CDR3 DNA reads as TGTGCCAGTAGTGGTACTAGCCGGTATGAGCAGTTCTTC. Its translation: CASSGTSRYEQFF.

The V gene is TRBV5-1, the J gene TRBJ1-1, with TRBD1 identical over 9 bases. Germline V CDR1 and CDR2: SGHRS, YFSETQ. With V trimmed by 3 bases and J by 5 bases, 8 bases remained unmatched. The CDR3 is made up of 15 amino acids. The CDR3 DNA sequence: TGCGCCAGCAGCTCGGAACAGGGGGCCCATACTGAAGCTTTCTTT. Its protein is CASSSEQGAHTEAFF. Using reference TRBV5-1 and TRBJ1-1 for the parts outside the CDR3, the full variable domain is KAGVTQTPRYLIKTRGQQVTLSCSPISGHRSVSWYQQTPGQGLQFLFEYFSETQRNKGNFPGRFSGRQFSNSRSEMNVSTLELGDSALYLCASSSEQGAHTEAFFGQGTRLTVV.

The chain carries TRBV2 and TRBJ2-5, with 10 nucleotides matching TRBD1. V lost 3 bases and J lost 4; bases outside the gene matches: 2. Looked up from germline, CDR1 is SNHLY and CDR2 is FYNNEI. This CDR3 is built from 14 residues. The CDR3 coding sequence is TGTGCCAGCAGTGATGACAGGGGGCTAGAGACCCAGTACTTC. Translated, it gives CASSDDRGLETQYF. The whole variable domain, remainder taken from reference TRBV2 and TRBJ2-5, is EPEVTQTPSHQVTQMGQEVILRCVPISNHLYFYWYRQILGQKVEFLVSFYNNEISEKSEIFDDQFSVERPDGSNFTLKIRSTKLEDSAMYFCASSDDRGLETQYFGPGTRLLVL.

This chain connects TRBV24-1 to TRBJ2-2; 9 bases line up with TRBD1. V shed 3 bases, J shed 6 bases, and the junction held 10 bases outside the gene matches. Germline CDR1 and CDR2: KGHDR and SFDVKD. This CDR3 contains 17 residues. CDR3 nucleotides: TGTGCCACCAGTGATCCATCCGGGACAGGGAGGTCCGGGGAGCTGTTTTTT. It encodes CATSDPSGTGRSGELFF.

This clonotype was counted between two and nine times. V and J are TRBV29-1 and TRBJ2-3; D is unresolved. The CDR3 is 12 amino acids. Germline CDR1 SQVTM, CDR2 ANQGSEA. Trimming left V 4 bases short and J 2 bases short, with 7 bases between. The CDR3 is CSVVGDTDTQYF. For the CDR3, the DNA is TGCAGCGTTGTGGGCGACACAGATACGCAGTATTTT.

The CDR3 loop is CAISESSQEYGYTF. CDR3 bases: TGTGCCATCAGTGAGTCGAGTCAGGAGTATGGCTACACCTTC. This chain joins TRBV10-3 and TRBJ1-2; no firm D call. V gave up 0 bases and J gave up 5 bases, with 10 bases separating them. Germline assignment: CDR1 ENHRY and CDR2 SYGVKD. There are 14 residues in the CDR3.

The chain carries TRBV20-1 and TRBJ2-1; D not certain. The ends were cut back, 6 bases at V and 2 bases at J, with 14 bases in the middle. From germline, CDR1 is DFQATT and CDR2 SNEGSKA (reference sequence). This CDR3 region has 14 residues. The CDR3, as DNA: TGCAGTGCAAGCAGCTTGGGCGCCTACAATGAGCAGTTCTTC. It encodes CSASSLGAYNEQFF.

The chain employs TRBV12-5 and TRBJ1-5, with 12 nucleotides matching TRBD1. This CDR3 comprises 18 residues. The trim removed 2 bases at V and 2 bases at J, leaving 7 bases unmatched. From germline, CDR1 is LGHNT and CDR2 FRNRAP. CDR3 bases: TGTGCTAGTGGTTTGCCCGGGACAGGGGGCCGGGGCAATCAGCCCCAGCATTTT. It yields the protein CASGLPGTGGRGNQPQHF.

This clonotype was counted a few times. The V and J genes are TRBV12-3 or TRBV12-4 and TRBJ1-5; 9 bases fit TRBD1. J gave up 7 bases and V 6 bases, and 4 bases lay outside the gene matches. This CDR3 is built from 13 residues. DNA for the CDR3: TGTGCCAGCAGATCGGACAGGGGACAGCCCCAGCATTTT. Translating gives CASRSDRGQPQHF.

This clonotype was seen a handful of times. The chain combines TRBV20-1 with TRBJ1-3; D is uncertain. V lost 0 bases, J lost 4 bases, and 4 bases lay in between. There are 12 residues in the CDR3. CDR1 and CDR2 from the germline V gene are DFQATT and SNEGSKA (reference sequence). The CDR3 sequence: CSAREGGNTIYF. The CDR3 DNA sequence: TGCAGTGCTAGAGAGGGCGGAAACACCATATATTTT.

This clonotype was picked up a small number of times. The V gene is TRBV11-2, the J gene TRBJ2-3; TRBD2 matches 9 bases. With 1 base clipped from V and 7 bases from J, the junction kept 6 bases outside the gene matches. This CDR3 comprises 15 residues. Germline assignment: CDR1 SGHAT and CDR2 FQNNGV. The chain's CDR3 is CASSLVAGGPNTQYF. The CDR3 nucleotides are TGTGCCAGCAGCTTAGTTGCGGGGGGGCCTAATACGCAGTATTTT.